These 17 T cell receptor beta chains share one sample of origin, sequenced in a study of CD8 T cells in Susac syndrome. RNA amounts of about 0.5 to 1 ug underwent reverse transcription with random hexamers. Each CDR3 protein gets one entry after TCRdb re-called the immunoSEQ multiplex PCR reads with MiXCR. The data contain 150,000 to 200,000 distinct CDR3 sequences, 80% to 95% of them singletons. Material for sequencing was CD4+ T cells from PBMCs. These receptors came from a human donor with multiple sclerosis.

The chain is built from TRBV12-3 or TRBV12-4 and TRBJ2-1, with D perhaps TRBD2 (6 bases). CDR3 length: 13 amino acids. V lost 11 bases, J lost 5 bases, and 16 bases lay in between. CDR3 sequence: CACSGPLNNEQFF. In DNA, the CDR3 is TGTGCCTGTAGCGGACCTTTAAACAATGAGCAGTTCTTC.

The chain joins TRBV11-2 to TRBJ1-3, with D unresolved. CDR3 size: 14 residues. V lost 0 bases to trimming and J lost 9 bases, with 12 bases between them. Germline lookup yields CDR1 SGHAT and CDR2 FQNNGV. This chain's CDR3 is CASSLDRSGLTIYF. The CDR3 nucleotides read TGTGCCAGCAGCTTAGACAGGAGTGGGCTCACCATATATTTT.

This chain connects TRBV2 to TRBJ1-2; D is possibly TRBD1 (6 bases). Between the trimmed V and J ends, which lost 7 bases and 4 bases, there was a span of 13 bases. CDR3 length: 13 amino acids. Germline loops: CDR1 SNHLY, CDR2 FYNNEI. The DNA of the CDR3 is TGTGCCAGCAACCGGGACATCGGCTATGGCTACACCTTC. Amino acids: CASNRDIGYGYTF.

This chain uses TRBV7-2 with TRBJ2-7, with 7 bases fitting TRBD1. The CDR3 sequence is 13 residues long. V lost 4 bases to trimming and J lost 7 bases; unmatched junction nucleotides: 7. Germline V gives CDR1 SGHTA, CDR2 FQGNSA. The CDR3 DNA sequence: TGTGCCAGCAGCTCCAACAGGGGCCGGGAGCAGTACTTC. This codes for CASSSNRGREQYF.

The V call is TRBV2, the J call TRBJ1-6, with D hard to call. The germline CDR1 and CDR2 sequences are SNHLY and FYNNEI. V was clipped by 6 bases and J by 5 bases, with 5 bases between them. The CDR3 sequence is 12 residues long. CDR3 DNA sequence: TGTGCCAGCAGCTCTGATAATTCACCCCTCCACTTT. This codes for CASSSDNSPLHF.

The chain carries TRBV10-3 and TRBJ2-3; TRBD1 agrees at 8 bases. Germline trimming cut 10 bases from V and 2 bases from J; bases unmatched to any gene: 11. Germline CDR1 ENHRY, CDR2 SYGVKD. This CDR3 region has 15 residues. CDR3 in amino acids: CATGQGGMATDTQYF. The CDR3 coding sequence is TGTGCCACCGGACAGGGAGGTATGGCCACAGATACGCAGTATTTT.

This rearrangement joins TRBV5-4 to TRBJ1-2; the match to TRBD1 covers 7 bases. Germline CDR1 SGHNT, CDR2 YYREEE (reference sequence). V shed 1 base and J 2 bases; nucleotides not matched to a gene: 14. The CDR3 has 18 amino acids. As DNA, the CDR3 is TGTGCCAGCAGCTTGTTCTGGGGTCGCGGGACAGACAACTATGGCTACACCTTC. Encoded protein: CASSLFWGRGTDNYGYTF.

The V gene is TRBV5-1, the J gene TRBJ1-1, with unresolved D. The germline V gene has CDR1 SGHRS and CDR2 YFSETQ. Trimming shortened V by 4 bases and J by 4 bases, and 11 bases separated the two germline ends. The CDR3 sequence is 13 residues long. The CDR3: CASSPTFGTEAFF. DNA for the CDR3: TGCGCCAGCAGCCCCACCTTTGGCACTGAAGCTTTCTTT.

V is TRBV10-2 and J is TRBJ1-1; 11 bases agree with TRBD1. The CDR3 runs to 12 residues. V shed 6 bases, J shed 11 bases, and the junction held 5 bases outside the gene matches. CDR1 WSHSY and CDR2 SAAADI come from the germline V gene. The CDR3 spells CASSGQGASAFF. The CDR3 DNA reads TGCGCCAGCAGCGGACAGGGGGCCAGCGCTTTCTTT.

The chain joins TRBV28 to TRBJ2-1, with a tentative D call TRBD1 (5 bases). The germline gives CDR1 MDHEN, CDR2 SYDVKM. The CDR3 contains 13 residues. V lost 6 bases to trimming and J lost 9 bases, with 15 bases between them. The CDR3 protein is CASSRPARGEQFF. CDR3 nucleotide sequence: TGTGCCAGCAGCCGACCGGCTAGGGGTGAGCAGTTCTTC.

The V gene is TRBV12-3 or TRBV12-4, the J gene TRBJ2-7, with unresolved D. V was shortened by 6 bases and J by 3 bases, with 12 bases between the two germline ends. The CDR3 runs to 13 residues. CDR3 in amino acids: CASRSAPSYEQYF. CDR3 nucleotide sequence: TGTGCCAGCAGATCAGCCCCCAGCTACGAGCAGTACTTC.

The V call is TRBV14, the J call TRBJ2-7, with TRBD1 as a possible D gene (5 bases). Germline values: CDR1 SGHDN, CDR2 FVKESK. The length of the CDR3 is 14 residues. The V end was cut by 2 bases, the J end by 0 bases, with 8 bases between. The CDR3 sequence is CASSQYQGSYEQYF. The DNA of the CDR3 is TGTGCCAGCAGCCAATACCAGGGCTCCTACGAGCAGTACTTC.

V and J are TRBV24-1 and TRBJ1-3; D is possibly TRBD1 (5 bases). The CDR3 runs 13 residues. The germline V and J ends were trimmed by 7 bases and 8 bases, with 14 bases remaining between them. CDR1 and CDR2 (germline): KGHDR, SFDVKD. The CDR3 DNA sequence: TGTGCCACCAGGAAGGACGGAGGGGACACCATATATTTT. Amino acids: CATRKDGGDTIYF.

The chain links TRBV30 to TRBJ1-2; possible D gene TRBD1, 6 bases. V lost 2 bases and J 2 bases, leaving 18 bases between the germline ends. This CDR3 region has 16 residues. From germline, CDR1 is GTSNPN and CDR2 SVGIG (reference sequence). In nucleotides, the CDR3 is TGTGCCTGGAGTCAAGGTTGGGGGCTGGCGAACTATGGCTACACCTTC. Translating it yields CAWSQGWGLANYGYTF.

The J gene is TRBJ2-3, the V gene TRBV7-3, with 7 bases identical to TRBD2. CDR3 length equals 14 residues. The V and J ends lost 2 bases and 2 bases, in that order; junction bases with no gene match: 1. From germline, CDR1 is SGHTA and CDR2 FQGTGA. This CDR3 is CASSLGDYTDTQYF. The CDR3 DNA is TGTGCCAGCAGCTTAGGGGACTACACAGATACGCAGTATTTT. Combining the CDR3 with reference TRBV7-3 and TRBJ2-3 gives the whole variable domain GAGVSQTPSNKVTEKGKYVELRCDPISGHTALYWYRQSLGQGPEFLIYFQGTGAADDSGLPNDRFFAVRPEGSVSTLKIQRTERGDSAVYLCASSLGDYTDTQYFGPGTRLTVL.

The chain is built from TRBV4-3 and TRBJ2-7; perhaps D is TRBD1 or TRBD2 (5 bases each). V lost 4 bases to trimming and J lost 3 bases, with 13 bases between them. Germline assignment: CDR1 LGHNA and CDR2 YSLEER. The CDR3 is made up of 14 amino acids. DNA of the CDR3: TGCGCCAGCAGCCCCCGGGGCGTCGGCTACGAGCAGTACTTC. It encodes CASSPRGVGYEQYF.

The V call is TRBV20-1, the J call TRBJ2-7, with D perhaps TRBD2 (5 bases). In germline, CDR1 is DFQATT, CDR2 SNEGSKA (reference sequence). The V end lost 0 bases, the J end lost 2 bases, and 8 bases lay between the germline ends. The CDR3 spans 13 residues. CDR3 region: CSARDDYTYEQYF. The DNA of the CDR3 is TGCAGTGCTAGAGATGACTATACCTACGAGCAGTACTTC.